A selection of T cell receptor beta chains follows, all from one sample in a study of human T cells and chemical hapten exposure. TCRdb reprocessed the RACE reads via MiXCR and lists one record per CDR3 protein. This table has 85,000 to 95,000 distinct CDR3 sequences, about 8.7% appearing once. The material sequenced was whole blood. These receptors were collected from a female donor in good health. Some clones in this sample may be carry-over from other donors' samples. CDR3s include the opening cysteine and the closing phenylalanine or tryptophan.

cdr3_length,j_call,v_call,cdr3_aa
15,TRBJ2-7,TRBV6-6,CASSYYSREGDEQYF
18,TRBJ2-3,TRBV4-3,CASSPSRLAGGSLDTQYF
14,TRBJ2-5,TRBV28,CASSLEAIQETQYF
15,TRBJ2-1,TRBV5-1,CASSHLAGEANEQFF
15,TRBJ1-1,TRBV13,CASSLDGALNTEAFF
15,TRBJ2-3,TRBV7-2,CASSSWTASTDTQYF
19,TRBJ2-1,TRBV12-3/TRBV12-4,CASSLTSGSHYSSYNEQFF
13,TRBJ1-2,TRBV28,CASSLSRFYGYTF
17,TRBJ2-1,TRBV12-3/TRBV12-4,CASTVSGRPNSYNEQFF
16,TRBJ2-3,TRBV4-3,CASSQDSGYYSDTQYF